The 30 T cell receptor beta chains below were found in one sample sequenced in a study of T-cell memory formation after mild COVID-19. TCRdb reanalysed the 5' RACE reads using MiXCR and keeps one entry per CDR3 protein. The sample contains almost 250,000 distinct CDR3 sequences, roughly 14% of which appear only once. Sequencing was done on a sample of PBMCs or a T cell subset sorted from them (not recorded which). The receptors were sampled from an adult woman who had mild COVID-19 (a few samples of this study predate the infection). Cell type and time point are not known.

The chain combines TRBV5-1 with TRBJ1-4; perhaps TRBD1 as D (5 bases). Trimming removed 6 bases from V and 7 bases from J, with 13 bases in between. Per the germline V gene, CDR1 is SGHRS and CDR2 is YFSETQ. This CDR3 is built from 13 residues. CDR3 in amino acids: CASNEARGEKLFF. The CDR3 nucleotides are TGCGCCAGCAACGAGGCGAGGGGTGAAAAACTGTTTTTT. Combining the CDR3 with reference TRBV5-1 and TRBJ1-4 gives the whole variable domain KAGVTQTPRYLIKTRGQQVTLSCSPISGHRSVSWYQQTPGQGLQFLFEYFSETQRNKGNFPGRFSGRQFSNSRSEMNVSTLELGDSALYLCASNEARGEKLFFGSGTQLSVL.

This clonotype was observed a handful of times. The CDR3 nucleotides are TGTGCCAGCAGCCAAGAAAGGGCGGGAGGAGGTTACGAGCAGTACTTC. Translation: CASSQERAGGGYEQYF. This chain joins TRBV4-2 and TRBJ2-7; 8 nucleotides align to TRBD2. The V gene end was trimmed by 0 bases and the J gene end by 4 bases; junction bases not matched to a gene: 8. From germline, CDR1 is LGHNA and CDR2 YNFKEQ. The CDR3 loop spans 16 amino acids.

The chain uses TRBV20-1 and TRBJ2-7, with 9 bases lining up with TRBD1. After removal of 3 bases from V and 3 bases from J, the junction contained 3 bases not matched to a gene. Germline V gene sequence: CDR1 DFQATT, CDR2 SNEGSKA (reference sequence). The CDR3 is made up of 13 amino acids. The CDR3 sequence: CSASGDRDYEQYF. CDR3 in DNA: TGCAGTGCTAGTGGGGACAGGGACTACGAGCAGTACTTC.

The V gene is TRBV12-3 or TRBV12-4, the J gene TRBJ1-2; TRBD1 might be the D (5 bases). CDR3 size: 15 residues. The ends were cut back, 4 bases at V and 2 bases at J, with 14 bases in the middle. The CDR3 spells CASSSSFRVNYGYTF. The CDR3 DNA follows: TGTGCCAGCAGTTCCAGCTTCAGGGTGAACTATGGCTACACCTTC.

The genes are TRBV7-8 and TRBJ2-1; 9 positions match TRBD1. Germline V gene data show CDR1 as SGHVS and CDR2 as FQNEAQ. Trimming cost V 1 base and J 7 bases; bases outside gene matches: 8. CDR3 length equals 16 residues. CDR3 nucleotide sequence: TGTGCCAGCAGCTTAGTGGGCGGGACAGGGCGAAATGAGCAGTTCTTC. Its protein is CASSLVGGTGRNEQFF.

The V and J genes are TRBV11-2 and TRBJ2-7; 11 bases are a match to TRBD1. The CDR3 length is 15 residues. CDR1 and CDR2 (germline): SGHAT, FQNNGV. Trimming removed 4 bases from V and 2 bases from J; junction bases left unmatched: 4. CDR3: CASSSGQGAAYEQYF. CDR3 DNA sequence: TGTGCCAGCAGCTCCGGACAGGGGGCGGCCTACGAGCAGTACTTC. The full variable domain, completed using reference TRBV11-2 and TRBJ2-7, is EAGVAQSPRYKIIEKRQSVAFWCNPISGHATLYWYQQILGQGPKLLIQFQNNGVVDDSQLPKDRFSAERLKGVDSTLKIQPAKLEDSAVYLCASSSGQGAAYEQYFGPGTRLTVT.

This chain connects TRBV18 to TRBJ2-3; TRBD1 might be the D (6 bases). Germline V lookup: CDR1 KGHSH, CDR2 LQKENI. V was cut by 3 bases and J by 10 bases, with 11 bases left in between. The CDR3 is made up of 12 amino acids. The CDR3 reads CASSPPSGAQYF. CDR3 in DNA: TGTGCCAGCTCACCCCCCTCAGGGGCGCAGTATTTT.

The chain has TRBV19 and TRBJ2-7, with 8 bases identical to TRBD1. Trimming at V came to 1 base and at J to 1 base, leaving 3 bases not matched to a gene. CDR1 is LNHDA and CDR2 is SQIVND in the germline V gene (reference sequence). This CDR3 contains 15 residues. CDR3 amino acids: CASSIGTGSSYEQYF. The CDR3 region has the DNA TGTGCCAGTAGTATAGGGACAGGGTCGTCCTACGAGCAGTACTTC.

This clonotype appeared a few times. The CDR3 reads CATSDSLGGKTDTQYF. In nucleotides, the CDR3 is TGTGCCACCAGTGACTCCCTGGGCGGGAAAACAGATACGCAGTATTTT. V is TRBV24-1 and J is TRBJ2-3; the D gene is possibly TRBD2 (6 bases). V lost 4 bases and J lost 3, with 16 bases in between. The CDR3 is 16 residues long. Looked up from germline, CDR1 is KGHDR and CDR2 is SFDVKD.

The rearrangement uses TRBV24-1 and TRBJ2-1; 9 bases are shared with TRBD2. This CDR3 is built from 17 residues. Germline V gene lookup returns CDR1 KGHDR and CDR2 SFDVKD. After removal of 2 bases from V and 6 bases from J, the junction contained 10 bases not matched to a gene. For the CDR3, the DNA is TGTGCCACCAGTGATTATAGTGTAGCGGGAGCTTCCAATGAGCAGTTCTTC. This translates into CATSDYSVAGASNEQFF.

The V gene is TRBV20-1, the J gene TRBJ1-1; D perhaps matches TRBD1 (6 bases). The CDR3 runs to 13 residues. Germline CDR1 and CDR2: DFQATT and SNEGSKA (reference sequence). Trimming shortened V by 1 base and J by 4 bases, and 10 bases separated the two germline ends. CDR3 sequence reads: CSARGGQGTEAFF. The CDR3 region has the DNA TGCAGTGCTAGAGGGGGGCAGGGCACTGAAGCTTTCTTT.

The chain links TRBV9 to TRBJ1-1, with 9 positions matching TRBD1. The junction had 7 bases not matched to a gene; V was cut back by 3 bases and J by 4 bases. The length of the CDR3 is 15 residues. The germline V gene has CDR1 SGDLS and CDR2 YYNGEE. CDR3 DNA sequence: TGTGCCAGCAGCGCTGAGATGACAGGGGGCACTGAAGCTTTCTTT. Translating it yields CASSAEMTGGTEAFF.

The CDR3 DNA is TGTGCCAGCTTTTTTCAGGGGACGACTTTGAACACTGAAGCTTTCTTT. Its translation is CASFFQGTTLNTEAFF. The V and J genes are TRBV2 and TRBJ1-1; D is possibly TRBD1 (6 bases). Trimming cost V 8 bases and J 0 bases, with 19 bases left between them. This CDR3 is 16 amino acids long. Germline CDR1 reads SNHLY; CDR2 reads FYNNEI.

This clonotype was recorded a few times. The V and J genes are TRBV24-1 and TRBJ1-2; 7 bases agree with TRBD1. The CDR3 is 13 residues long. Germline V gene data show CDR1 as KGHDR and CDR2 as SFDVKD. V lost 6 bases, J lost 5 bases, and 5 bases stayed unmatched. CDR3 DNA: TGTGCCACCAGTCGGACAGGCCTTTATGGCTACACCTTC. This translates into CATSRTGLYGYTF.

In this sample, this clonotype turned up a few times. The CDR3 coding sequence is TGTGCCAGCAGTTTAACGGAGGATCAGCCCCAGCATTTT. Encoded protein: CASSLTEDQPQHF. The genes are TRBV12-3 or TRBV12-4 and TRBJ1-5, with D hard to call. The CDR3 has 13 amino acids. The V gene lost 2 bases and the J gene lost 5 bases, with 7 bases spanning the gap.

The chain links TRBV2 to TRBJ1-1; no clear D gene. The CDR3 runs 13 residues. Germline loops: CDR1 SNHLY, CDR2 FYNNEI. Trimming removed 2 bases from V and 3 bases from J, with 7 bases in between. The CDR3 protein is CASSELEDTEAFF. CDR3 nucleotides: TGTGCCAGCAGTGAACTCGAGGACACTGAAGCTTTCTTT.

This chain connects TRBV7-9 to TRBJ1-1; 8 bases agree with TRBD1. Losses at the gene ends were 5 bases for V and 4 bases for J; bases not matched to a gene: 3. CDR1 is SEHNR, CDR2 FQNEAQ, per germline (reference sequence). The CDR3 length is 13 residues. This CDR3 is CASSTQGATEAFF. CDR3 nucleotide sequence: TGTGCCAGCAGCACTCAGGGGGCCACTGAAGCTTTCTTT. Filled out from reference TRBV7-9 and TRBJ1-1, the complete variable domain reads DTGVSQNPRHKITKRGQNVTFRCDPISEHNRLYWYRQTLGQGPEFLTYFQNEAQLEKSRLLSDRFSAERPKGSFSTLEIQRTEQGDSAMYLCASSTQGATEAFFGQGTRLTVV.

Only a few counts were recorded for this clonotype. The chain recombines TRBV20-1 with TRBJ1-1, with TRBD1 matching over 11 bases. The CDR3 runs to 14 residues. Germline V gene data show CDR1 as DFQATT and CDR2 as SNEGSKA (reference sequence). The CDR3, as DNA: TGCAGGGAAGGGACAGGGGGGGAACACACTGAAGCTTTCTTT. Its protein is CREGTGGEHTEAFF.

This clonotype was detected a few times. The CDR3 protein is CSARGPSGRTGIPYEQYF. The CDR3 coding sequence is TGCAGTGCTAGAGGGCCCAGTGGGAGAACAGGGATCCCCTACGAGCAGTACTTC. V usage is TRBV20-1 and J usage is TRBJ2-7, with D possibly matching TRBD1 (6 bases). CDR3 length: 18 residues. Germline values: CDR1 DFQATT, CDR2 SNEGSKA (reference sequence). V was cut by 1 base and J by 2 bases, with 24 bases left in between.

V is TRBV6-5 and J is TRBJ1-2; a weak D match, TRBD1 (5 bases). Germline assignment: CDR1 MNHEY and CDR2 SVGAGI. This CDR3 spans 16 amino acids. V lost 0 bases and J 4 bases, leaving 15 bases between the germline ends. The CDR3 coding sequence is TGTGCCAGCAGTTACTCGAATCGGGCAGGGTCCTATGGCTACACCTTC. Translated: CASSYSNRAGSYGYTF.

A few counts support this clonotype. V and J are TRBV5-5 and TRBJ1-4, with TRBD1 identical over 9 bases. Germline CDR1 is SGHKS and CDR2 is YYEKEE (reference sequence). The trim removed 3 bases at V and 2 bases at J, leaving 2 bases unmatched. This CDR3 has 15 residues. CDR3 in amino acids: CASSWGQGTNEKLFF. As DNA, the CDR3 is TGTGCCAGCAGCTGGGGACAGGGTACTAATGAAAAACTGTTTTTT.

This clonotype was seen only a few times. The J gene is TRBJ2-1, the V gene TRBV6-5, with D tentatively TRBD1 or TRBD2 (6 bases each). The CDR3 loop spans 15 amino acids. V was pared by 7 bases and J by 10 bases, with 23 bases between. Germline V lookup: CDR1 MNHEY, CDR2 SVGAGI. CDR3 loop: CASTPQGGSGEEQFF. The CDR3 bases are TGTGCCAGCACTCCCCAAGGGGGGTCGGGCGAGGAGCAGTTCTTC.

This clonotype was counted only a few times. This sequence joins TRBV9 and TRBJ2-1; 10 positions match TRBD2. The CDR3 contains 14 residues. Germline V gene data show CDR1 as SGDLS and CDR2 as YYNGEE. Losses at the gene ends were 1 base for V and 9 bases for J; bases not matched to a gene: 4. The CDR3 DNA reads as TGTGCCAGCAGCGTACTACTAGCGGGGAGTGAGCAGTTCTTC. It translates to CASSVLLAGSEQFF.

This clonotype was seen a handful of times. This chain joins TRBV11-2 and TRBJ2-7; TRBD2 matches at 15 bases. Germline CDR1 is SGHAT and CDR2 is FQNNGV. The J segment lost 3 bases and the V segment lost 6 bases, leaving 12 bases of the junction unmatched. The CDR3 runs 18 residues. CDR3 amino acids: CASRKPGLAGGRNYEQYF. CDR3 coding DNA: TGTGCCAGCAGGAAACCCGGACTAGCGGGGGGGCGCAACTACGAGCAGTACTTC.

This clonotype was recorded once. In DNA form, the CDR3 reads TGTGCCAGCAGTTTAAGAGGATCGAACACTGAAGCTTTCTTT. This codes for CASSLRGSNTEAFF. The J gene is TRBJ1-1, the V gene TRBV12-3 or TRBV12-4; no clear D. The CDR3 sequence is 14 residues long. V was pared by 2 bases and J by 1 base, with 8 bases between.

This clonotype occurred once. This chain connects TRBV4-1 to TRBJ2-7; perhaps TRBD2 as D (5 bases). This CDR3 region has 14 residues. In germline, CDR1 is MGHRA, CDR2 YSYEKL. V was shortened by 0 bases and J by 2 bases, with 8 bases between the two germline ends. CDR3 region: CASSQDGGPYEQYF. For the CDR3, the DNA is TGCGCCAGCAGCCAAGACGGAGGCCCCTACGAGCAGTACTTC.

The gene calls are TRBV7-2 and TRBJ2-1, with 10 bases matching TRBD2. Per germline, CDR1 SGHTA and CDR2 FQGNSA. Unmatched junction bases numbered 6, after V lost 1 base and J lost 3 bases. This CDR3 spans 17 amino acids. CDR3 sequence: CASSLDLAGGLYNEQFF. In DNA form, the CDR3 reads TGTGCCAGCAGCTTAGACTTAGCGGGAGGACTCTACAATGAGCAGTTCTTC.

This clonotype was detected a few times. The chain combines TRBV29-1 with TRBJ2-1; 10 bases map to TRBD1. From germline, CDR1 is SQVTM and CDR2 ANQGSEA. V lost 6 bases and J lost 2; bases outside the gene matches: 7. The CDR3 is made up of 15 amino acids. CDR3 amino acids: CSVDWDRGAYNEQFF. CDR3 nucleotide sequence: TGCAGCGTAGATTGGGACAGGGGAGCCTACAATGAGCAGTTCTTC.

This clonotype was counted only a few times. The chain has TRBV5-1 and TRBJ1-1; no clear D gene. The germline V gene has CDR1 SGHRS and CDR2 YFSETQ. This CDR3 contains 14 residues. Deletions cut 4 bases from V and 7 bases from J, with 17 bases between. This chain's CDR3 is CASSNNLRAVEAFF. The CDR3 coding sequence is TGCGCCAGCAGCAACAACCTCCGGGCCGTTGAAGCTTTCTTT.

This clonotype has only a few counts. The chain combines TRBV3-1 with TRBJ2-2; D perhaps matches TRBD1 (5 bases). The CDR3 spans 16 residues. Germline assignment: CDR1 LGHDT and CDR2 YNNKEL (reference sequence). Trimming stripped 0 bases from V and 5 bases from J, with 13 bases between. The chain's CDR3 is CASSQERPGLTGELFF. CDR3 in DNA: TGTGCCAGCAGCCAAGAGCGCCCAGGGTTGACCGGGGAGCTGTTTTTT. The whole variable domain, filled in from reference TRBV3-1 and TRBJ2-2, reads DTAVSQTPKYLVTQMGNDKSIKCEQNLGHDTMYWYKQDSKKFLKIMFSYNNKELIINETVPNRFSPKSPDKAHLNLHINSLELGDSAVYFCASSQERPGLTGELFFGEGSRLTVL.